This entry is about one T cell receptor (beta chain). What it binds is not known. The source of the sample is a study of cytomegalovirus exposure and HLA in healthy donors. The PCR made use of 60 Vbeta and 13 Jbeta primers. Profiling relied on immunoSEQ multiplex PCR, and the TCRdb table lists in-frame clones only, not all of them. The table has roughly 120,000 clones, approximately 70% seen once. The CDR3 extends over 14 amino acids. The germline V and J ends were trimmed by 8 bases and 3 bases, with 16 bases remaining between them. CDR1 is MNHNS and CDR2 is SASEGT in the germline V gene. Whole-study results and caveats: The authors enumerated roughly 180 TCR beta chains as linked to cytomegalovirus.

This receptor was obtained from a man aged 55 to 70 in good health and CMV-seropositive. This rearrangement joins TRBV6-1 to TRBJ1-1; D possibly corresponds to TRBD1 (6 bases). What was sequenced was PBMCs. CDR3 loop: CASRQGSFDTEAFF. CDR3 bases: TGTGCCAGCCGGCAGGGGAGTTTCGACACTGAAGCTTTCTTT.